The present TCR beta chain was sequenced within a study of blood T cell repertoires in COVID-19. In the study's own analysis: For nucleated cells, counts were estimated from reference gene primer amplification. The table came from immunoSEQ multiplex PCR; TCRdb's copy has only in-frame clones and leaves some out. The V and J calls and clone size come from that table; D and trimming were worked out from the DNA. This sample has about 59,000 clones, with around 80% found just once. The CDR3 runs to 15 residues. J gave up 5 bases and V 3 bases, and 6 bases lay outside the gene matches. The germline gives CDR1 MDHEN, CDR2 SYDVKM.

Sequencing used peripheral blood. The sequence came from a man aged 60-69 years with acute or convalescent COVID-19. This chain uses TRBV28 with TRBJ2-3, with 9 positions matching TRBD2. CDR3 sequence (DNA): TGTGCCAGCAGTTTTGGCGGGAGGGTGGGAGATACGCAGTATTTT. Its protein product is CASSFGGRVGDTQYF.